This entry features one T cell receptor (beta chain) sequence. This table comes from immunoSEQ multiplex PCR, and its TCRdb copy is limited to in-frame clones, with some not included. The sample carries about 79,000 clones, approximately 91% recorded once. The source of the sample is a study of technical replicates of blood from a few donors. Sequencing was performed on T cells isolated from PBMCs. The clonotype originates from a human donor in good health. Some clones in this sample may be carry-over from other donors' samples.

CDR3 region: CASSRRIGTSGGTDTQYF. CDR3 nucleotides: TGTGCCAGCAGCCGTAGAATCGGGACTAGCGGGGGCACAGATACGCAGTATTTT. The chain is built from TRBV7-3 and TRBJ2-3; 13 bases line up with TRBD2. Trimming took 5 bases from V and 1 from J; bases not matched to a gene: 9. The CDR3 loop spans 18 amino acids. The V gene's germline CDR1 is SGHTA and CDR2 FQGTGA.